This T cell receptor beta chain was obtained from a study of OX40 agonist ivuxolimab in advanced cancers. Study context: Partial responses were seen in three patients, one with hepatocellular carcinoma and two with cutaneous melanoma. Study-wide results and limits: Near-lowest levels of clonal expansion characterized partial responders at 0.1-3.0 mg/kg.

A word on this clone: As yet, its antigen is unknown. The germline gene is not matched at one end of the junction; a read error may be the cause.

Data came from immunoSEQ multiplex PCR; TCRdb stores just in-frame clones and leaves some out. The data show 20,000 to 25,000 clones, 70% to 85% seen once. Germline V gene data show CDR1 as MGHRA and CDR2 as YSYEKL. The CDR3 has 13 amino acids. This sample comprised CD4+ or CD8+ T cells sorted from blood, obtained in a trial of the OX40 agonist ivuxolimab. V usage is TRBV4-1 and J usage is TRBJ2-4; 12 bases fit TRBD2. The receptor's source is an adult with an advanced solid tumor such as melanoma, head and neck, liver or kidney cancer. The CDR3 reads CASSLSLAGGQLF. The CDR3 DNA sequence: TGCGCCAGCAGCCTCAGCCTAGCGGGAGGGCAGTTGTTC.